This TCR beta chain was sequenced in a study of blood T cell repertoires in COVID-19. Study in general: Sites across the United States, Italy and Spain contributed samples from acute and convalescent COVID-19. The analysed material was cDNA or gDNA that came from T cells, B-cell-depleted T cells, or PBMCs.

Using immunoSEQ multiplex PCR, the repertoire was profiled, and TCRdb retains in-frame clones only, with some absent. The sample includes about 76,000 clones, approximately 78% of them seen just once. This clone has a handful of counts. The sample comprised peripheral blood. This TCR was recovered from a woman in her fifties or sixties with acute or convalescent COVID-19.

The CDR3 protein is CASSRGTGNTGELFF. The CDR3 DNA follows: TGCGCCAGCAGTCGAGGGACAGGGAACACCGGGGAGCTGTTTTTT. V usage is TRBV10-1 and J usage is TRBJ2-2, with 8 bases aligning to TRBD1. This CDR3 is 15 amino acids long. With V trimmed by 5 bases and J by 1 base, 3 bases remained unmatched. CDR1 is WNHNN and CDR2 is SYGVQD in the germline V gene (reference sequence).